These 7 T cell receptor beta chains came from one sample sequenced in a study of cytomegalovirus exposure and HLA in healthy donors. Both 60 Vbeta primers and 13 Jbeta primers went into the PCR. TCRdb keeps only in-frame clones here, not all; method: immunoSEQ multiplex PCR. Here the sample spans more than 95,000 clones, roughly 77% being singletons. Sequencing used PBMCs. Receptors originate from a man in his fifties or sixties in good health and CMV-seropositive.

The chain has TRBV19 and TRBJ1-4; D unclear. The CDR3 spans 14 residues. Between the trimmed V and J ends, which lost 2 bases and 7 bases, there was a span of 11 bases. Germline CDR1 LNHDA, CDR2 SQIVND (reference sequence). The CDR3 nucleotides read TGTGCCAGTAGTATAAATCAGCACAGTGAAAAACTGTTTTTT. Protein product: CASSINQHSEKLFF.

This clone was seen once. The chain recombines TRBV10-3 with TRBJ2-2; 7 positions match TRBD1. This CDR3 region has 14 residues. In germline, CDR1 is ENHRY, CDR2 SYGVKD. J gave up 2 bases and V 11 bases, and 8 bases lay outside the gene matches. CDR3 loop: CALQGQLNTGELFF. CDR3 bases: TGTGCCCTCCAGGGACAGTTAAACACCGGGGAGCTGTTTTTT.

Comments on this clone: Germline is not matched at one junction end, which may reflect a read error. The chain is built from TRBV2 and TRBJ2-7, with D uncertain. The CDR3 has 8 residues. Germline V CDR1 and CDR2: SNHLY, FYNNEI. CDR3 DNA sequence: TGTGCCAGCAGTCCTCAGAACTTC. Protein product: CASSPQNF. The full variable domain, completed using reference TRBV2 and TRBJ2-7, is EPEVTQTPSHQVTQMGQEVILRCVPISNHLYFYWYRQILGQKVEFLVSFYNNEISEKSEIFDDQFSVERPDGSNFTLKIRSTKLEDSAMYFCASSPQNFGPGTRLTVT.

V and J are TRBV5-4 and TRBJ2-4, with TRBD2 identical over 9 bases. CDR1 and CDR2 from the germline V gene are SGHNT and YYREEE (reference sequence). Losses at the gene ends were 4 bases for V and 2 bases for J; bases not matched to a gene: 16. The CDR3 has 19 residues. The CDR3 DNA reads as TGTGCCAGCAGCGTGGACCCCCTGGCGGGGGGGGCGACCAAAAACATTCAGTACTTC. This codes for CASSVDPLAGGATKNIQYF.

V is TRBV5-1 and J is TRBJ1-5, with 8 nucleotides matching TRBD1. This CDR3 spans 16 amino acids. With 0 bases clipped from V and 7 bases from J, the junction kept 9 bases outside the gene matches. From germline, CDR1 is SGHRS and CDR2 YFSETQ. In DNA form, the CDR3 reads TGCGCCAGCAGCTTGGGCGACAGGGGTCGGGACCAGCCCCAGCATTTT. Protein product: CASSLGDRGRDQPQHF.

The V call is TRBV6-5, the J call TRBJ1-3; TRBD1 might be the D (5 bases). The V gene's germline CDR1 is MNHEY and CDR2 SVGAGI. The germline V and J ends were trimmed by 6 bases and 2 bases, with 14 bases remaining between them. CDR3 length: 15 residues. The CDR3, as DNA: TGTGCCAGCAGGCCGGTGGGGGGTACTGGAAACACCATATATTTT. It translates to CASRPVGGTGNTIYF.

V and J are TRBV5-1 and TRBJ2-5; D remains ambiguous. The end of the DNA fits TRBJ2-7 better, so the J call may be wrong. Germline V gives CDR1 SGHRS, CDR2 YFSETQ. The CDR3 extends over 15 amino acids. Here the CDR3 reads CASSSLSTRSYEQYF. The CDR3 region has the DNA TGCGCCAGCAGCTCCCTCTCCACTCGATCCTACGAGCAGTACTTC.